This note documents a single T cell receptor (beta chain) sequence. Its antigen remains unknown. This record belongs to a study of cytomegalovirus exposure and HLA in healthy donors. Study-level results: A further, later analysis showed that HLA-associated TCR beta chains (compared with equally common others) were more clonally expanded. An analysis that came later showed most CMV-associated TCR beta chains appearing HLA-restricted.

PCR used 60 Vbeta primers and 13 Jbeta primers. Sequenced by immunoSEQ multiplex PCR; TCRdb stores in-frame clones only, minus some. The data include approximately 140,000 clones; the top ten clones carry under 2%. Healthy bone marrow donors made up the cohort. Germline V lookup: CDR1 MNHEY, CDR2 SVGAGI. This CDR3 is built from 15 residues. The V end was cut by 2 bases, the J end by 3 bases, with 13 bases between. Source material: PBMCs. This chain joins TRBV6-5 and TRBJ1-1; the D gene is possibly TRBD1 (5 bases). This clonotype originated in a woman aged 40 to 50 in good health and CMV-seronegative. The CDR3 nucleotides read TGTGCCAGCAGTTACGGGAGCGGGGGGGACACTGAAGCTTTCTTT. Translating gives CASSYGSGGDTEAFF.